This T cell receptor (beta chain) came from a study of shared clonotypes between healthy human individuals. Overall study findings and caveats: Some clonotypes were shared by all four sorted-subset donors, while others were not shared. The non-shared ones had lower generation probabilities than the shared ones. Naive subsets usually exceeded memory subsets in estimated richness. For naive CD4 cells, roughly 5% of clonotypes were shared across four donors.

Naive CD8 isolation took CD45RO-negative cells positively selected for CCR7 and excluded terminally differentiated effector memory CD45RA+ cells. V was pared by 0 bases and J by 2 bases, with 4 bases of the junction left unmatched. Germline loops: CDR1 LNHNV, CDR2 YYDKDF (reference sequence). This CDR3 region has 18 residues. The test was conducted at deep level. Here immunoSEQ multiplex PCR was the method, and the copy in TCRdb shows in-frame clones only, minus some. The repertoire holds 2 million to 2.5 million clones, with about 95% as singletons. On this clone itself: Its target is not known.

V gene TRBV15 combines with J gene TRBJ2-5, with 15 nucleotides matching TRBD2. The specimen sequenced was naive CD8+ T cells sorted from blood. The receptor was isolated from a man between 18 and 29 years old in good health. CDR3 in DNA: TGTGCCACCAGCAGAGAGGGACTAGCGGGAGGCCCGCAAGAGACCCAGTACTTC. Residues: CATSREGLAGGPQETQYF.